These 19 T cell receptor beta chains share one sample of origin, sequenced in a study of beta chain features in type 1 diabetes. The entirety of the isolated RNA underwent reverse transcription, so expressed TCRB transcripts were sequenced. The assay was immunoSEQ multiplex PCR, and TCRdb's table has in-frame clones only and misses some. Altogether about 360,000 clones are present, over 9.5% being singletons, with the ten largest covering around 0.02%. The sample taken for sequencing was naive CD4+ T cells from blood. The receptors shown here come from a man between 18 and 35 years old in good health.

This chain uses TRBV18 with TRBJ1-1; TRBD1 matches 8 bases. V dropped 3 bases and J dropped 6; count of bases not matched to a gene: 6. Looked up from germline, CDR1 is KGHSH and CDR2 is LQKENI. CDR3 length equals 14 residues. The CDR3 is CASSPRGRVAEAFF. CDR3 DNA: TGTGCCAGCTCACCCAGGGGGCGGGTAGCTGAAGCTTTCTTT.

The CDR3 loop is CASSQGQGPNQPQHF. CDR3 sequence (DNA): TGCGCCAGCAGCCAAGGACAGGGGCCAAATCAGCCCCAGCATTTT. This chain uses TRBV4-1 with TRBJ1-5; 8 nucleotides match TRBD1. CDR1 is MGHRA, CDR2 YSYEKL, per germline. V shed 1 base, J shed 4 bases, and the junction held 3 bases outside the gene matches. The CDR3 extends over 15 amino acids.

Regarding this clone: Its ends do not fully match the called genes, so a read error is possible. The J gene is TRBJ2-1, the V gene TRBV7-7, with D maybe TRBD2 (6 bases). Looked up from germline, CDR1 is SSHAT and CDR2 is FNYEAQ (reference sequence). This CDR3 has 15 amino acids. In DNA form, the CDR3 reads TGTGCTAGCAGCTTTGGGGCGGGATCCTACAATGAGCAGTTCTTC. It yields the protein CASSFGAGSYNEQFF.

The table lists this clone with a few counts. The chain links TRBV10-3 to TRBJ1-2; 8 bases map to TRBD1. CDR1 is ENHRY, CDR2 SYGVKD, per germline. V trimming: 7 bases; J trimming: 1 base; junction bases outside the gene matches: 17. This CDR3 contains 18 residues. CDR3 nucleotides: TGTGCCATCACAAGTGGCAGGGGGCCGCCACTTCGTAACTATGGCTACACCTTC. This gives the protein CAITSGRGPPLRNYGYTF.

This chain links TRBV6-1 with TRBJ2-2, with 12 bases matching TRBD2. V gave up 7 bases and J gave up 5 bases; unmatched junction bases: 5. The CDR3 length is 15 residues. Germline CDR1 MNHNS, CDR2 SASEGT. The CDR3 DNA reads as TGTGCCAGCAAGACTAGCGGGGGCCCAACCGGGGAGCTGTTTTTT. It yields the protein CASKTSGGPTGELFF.

The rearrangement links TRBV10-3 to TRBJ2-4, with TRBD2 as a possible D gene (5 bases). V lost 3 bases and J lost 0, with 9 bases in between. Germline V gene data show CDR1 as ENHRY and CDR2 as SYGVKD. The CDR3 sequence is 15 residues long. The chain's CDR3 is CAISDRRIAKNIQYF. CDR3 sequence (DNA): TGTGCCATCAGTGACAGGAGGATAGCCAAAAACATTCAGTACTTC.

This clone occurred a few times. The gene calls are TRBV7-9 and TRBJ2-1; D remains unclear. The V gene's germline CDR1 is SEHNR and CDR2 FQNEAQ (reference sequence). V was pared by 0 bases and J by 4 bases, with 10 bases between. The CDR3 runs 15 residues. The CDR3 is CASSLAQTTYNEQFF. CDR3 coding DNA: TGTGCCAGCAGCTTAGCCCAGACGACTTACAATGAGCAGTTCTTC. Variable domain in full (rest from reference TRBV7-9 and TRBJ2-1): DTGVSQNPRHKITKRGQNVTFRCDPISEHNRLYWYRQTLGQGPEFLTYFQNEAQLEKSRLLSDRFSAERPKGSFSTLEIQRTEQGDSAMYLCASSLAQTTYNEQFFGPGTRLTVL.

This clone has only a few counts. The chain employs TRBV23-1 and TRBJ2-7; 9 bases align to TRBD2. TRBV23-1 falls under the ORF class, with uncertain function. Trimming took 3 bases from V and 2 from J; bases not matched to a gene: 5. This CDR3 has 15 residues. CDR3 nucleotide sequence: TGCGCCAGCAGTCATAACAGCGGGGGGCCCTACGAGCAGTACTTC. Translated, it gives CASSHNSGGPYEQYF.

In this sample, this clone turned up a few times. The chain is built from TRBV29-1 and TRBJ1-1; 7 positions agree with TRBD1. The V and J ends lost 0 bases and 10 bases, in that order; junction bases with no gene match: 8. This CDR3 comprises 13 residues. CDR1 SQVTM and CDR2 ANQGSEA come from the germline V gene. The CDR3 nucleotides read TGCAGCGTTGAAGATGATAGGGGGCGCAGAGCTTTCTTT. Translating it yields CSVEDDRGRRAFF.

Only a few counts were recorded for this clone. This sequence joins TRBV28 and TRBJ2-1; 9 nucleotides align to TRBD2. Per the germline V gene, CDR1 is MDHEN and CDR2 is SYDVKM. CDR3 length: 14 residues. V lost 4 bases and J lost 9; bases outside the gene matches: 7. CDR3 DNA sequence: TGTGCCAGCAGTTCCGGCGGGGGGGCAGGTGAGCAGTTCTTC. Its protein product is CASSSGGGAGEQFF.

The CDR3 loop is CASRPGQGWTDTQYF. CDR3 DNA: TGTGCCAGCAGGCCGGGACAGGGATGGACAGATACGCAGTATTTT. The V call is TRBV28, the J call TRBJ2-3, with 9 bases identical to TRBD1. Germline loops: CDR1 MDHEN, CDR2 SYDVKM. CDR3 length: 15 residues. After removal of 6 bases from V and 3 bases from J, the junction contained 7 bases not matched to a gene.

In its sample, this clone was seen a few times. This chain links TRBV4-3 with TRBJ2-7; 9 nucleotides match TRBD1. The CDR3 contains 15 residues. Looked up from germline, CDR1 is LGHNA and CDR2 is YSLEER. V was pared by 0 bases and J by 2 bases, with 2 bases of the junction left unmatched. This CDR3 is CASSQEGQGTYEQYF. The DNA for the CDR3 is TGCGCCAGCAGCCAAGAGGGACAGGGTACCTACGAGCAGTACTTC.

The sample holds a few counts of this clone. The rearrangement uses TRBV4-2 and TRBJ2-3; TRBD2 matches 14 bases. This CDR3 has 16 amino acids. The J segment lost 4 bases and the V segment lost 4 bases, leaving 4 bases of the junction unmatched. Germline CDR1 reads LGHNA; CDR2 reads YNFKEQ. CDR3 bases: TGTGCCAGCAGCCTAAGGACTAGCGGGGGGTCAGATACGCAGTATTTT. It encodes CASSLRTSGGSDTQYF.

There are a few counts of this clone. V usage is TRBV2 and J usage is TRBJ2-3; 10 nucleotides match TRBD2. Germline assignment: CDR1 SNHLY and CDR2 FYNNEI. Losses at the gene ends were 6 bases for V and 0 bases for J; bases not matched to a gene: 9. This CDR3 region has 17 residues. CDR3 coding DNA: TGTGCCAGCAGCGACCCCCGGACTAGCGGAAGCACAGATACGCAGTATTTT. Translated, it gives CASSDPRTSGSTDTQYF.

This clone came up a few times. In nucleotides, the CDR3 is TGCGCCAGCACCTACGGGAGGGGGCTAATGGCAGATACGCAGTATTTT. Its protein product is CASTYGRGLMADTQYF. The chain employs TRBV5-1 and TRBJ2-3; weak D call: TRBD2 (8 bases). Germline V gene sequence: CDR1 SGHRS, CDR2 YFSETQ. V lost 6 bases to trimming and J lost 4 bases, with 21 bases between them. The CDR3 is 16 residues long. Full variable domain (rest looked up from reference TRBV5-1 and TRBJ2-3): KAGVTQTPRYLIKTRGQQVTLSCSPISGHRSVSWYQQTPGQGLQFLFEYFSETQRNKGNFPGRFSGRQFSNSRSEMNVSTLELGDSALYLCASTYGRGLMADTQYFGPGTRLTVL.

There are a few counts of this clone. The gene calls are TRBV4-1 and TRBJ2-7; TRBD1 aligns across 9 bases. Germline V gene lookup returns CDR1 MGHRA and CDR2 YSYEKL. Trimming took 5 bases from V and 3 from J; bases not matched to a gene: 5. This CDR3 region has 14 residues. CDR3 loop: CASSNRDRDYEQYF. As DNA, the CDR3 is TGCGCCAGCAGCAACCGGGACAGGGACTACGAGCAGTACTTC.

This clone has more than one count but fewer than ten. J is TRBJ2-7 and V is TRBV11-1, with D tentatively TRBD1 (6 bases). V was cut by 5 bases and J by 3 bases, with 20 bases left in between. Germline V gene sequence: CDR1 SGHAT, CDR2 FQDESV (reference sequence). CDR3 length: 16 residues. The CDR3 sequence is CASSTITGQSVYEQYF. The CDR3 region has the DNA TGTGCCAGCAGCACAATAACCGGACAGAGTGTCTACGAGCAGTACTTC.

This clone was observed a handful of times. The J gene is TRBJ2-7, the V gene TRBV6-5, with TRBD1 matching over 10 bases. CDR3 length: 14 amino acids. Germline V gene sequence: CDR1 MNHEY, CDR2 SVGAGI. Trimming removed 5 bases from V and 2 bases from J; junction bases left unmatched: 3. As DNA, the CDR3 is TGTGCCAGCAGTGAGGACAGGGGGGCCTACGAGCAGTACTTC. Protein product: CASSEDRGAYEQYF.

The V gene is TRBV29-1, the J gene TRBJ2-5; the D gene is possibly TRBD1 (5 bases). The CDR3 sequence is 14 residues long. Germline V gives CDR1 SQVTM, CDR2 ANQGSEA. V lost 8 bases and J lost 2, with 18 bases in between. The CDR3 protein is CSISETGVQETQYF. CDR3 coding DNA: TGCAGCATCTCCGAAACAGGCGTACAAGAGACCCAGTACTTC. Filled out from reference TRBV29-1 and TRBJ2-5, the complete variable domain reads SAVISQKPSRDICQRGTSLTIQCQVDSQVTMMFWYRQQPGQSLTLIATANQGSEATYESGFVIDKFPISRPNLTFSTLTVSNMSPEDSSIYLCSISETGVQETQYFGPGTRLLVL.